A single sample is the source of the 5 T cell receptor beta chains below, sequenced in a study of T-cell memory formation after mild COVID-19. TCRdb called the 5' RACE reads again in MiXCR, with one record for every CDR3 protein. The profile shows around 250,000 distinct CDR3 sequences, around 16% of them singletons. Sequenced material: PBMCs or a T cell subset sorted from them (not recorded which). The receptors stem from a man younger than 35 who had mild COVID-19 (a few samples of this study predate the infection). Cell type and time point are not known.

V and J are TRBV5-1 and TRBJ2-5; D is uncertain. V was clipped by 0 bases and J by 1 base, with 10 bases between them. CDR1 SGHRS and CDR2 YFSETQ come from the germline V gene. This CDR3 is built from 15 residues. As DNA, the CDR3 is TGCGCCAGCAGCTTGGCCGAGCGTGTCCAAGAGACCCAGTACTTC. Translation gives CASSLAERVQETQYF.

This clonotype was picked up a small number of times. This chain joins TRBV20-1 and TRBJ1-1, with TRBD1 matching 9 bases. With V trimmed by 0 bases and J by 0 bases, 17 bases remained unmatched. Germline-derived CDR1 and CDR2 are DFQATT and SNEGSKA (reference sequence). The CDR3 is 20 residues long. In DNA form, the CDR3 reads TGCAGTGCTAGAGATCTTAGGACAGGGGCCTCCTTGGCCGTGAACACTGAAGCTTTCTTT. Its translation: CSARDLRTGASLAVNTEAFF.

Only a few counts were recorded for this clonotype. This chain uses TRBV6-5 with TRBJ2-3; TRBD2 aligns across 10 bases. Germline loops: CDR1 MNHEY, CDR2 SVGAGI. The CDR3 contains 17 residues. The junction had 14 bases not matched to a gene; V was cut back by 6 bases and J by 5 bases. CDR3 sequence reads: CASRYPERGGLVDTQYF. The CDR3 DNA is TGTGCCAGCAGGTACCCCGAGCGGGGGGGGCTGGTAGATACGCAGTATTTT.

CDR3 DNA sequence: TGTGCCAGCAGCACTCGGGACGCCCAGCTCACCCTCCACTTT. Translation gives CASSTRDAQLTLHF. The chain combines TRBV21-1 with TRBJ1-6; TRBD1 was called by the table and not checked on the DNA. TRBV21-1 is shown as a pseudogene. The CDR3 has 14 amino acids.

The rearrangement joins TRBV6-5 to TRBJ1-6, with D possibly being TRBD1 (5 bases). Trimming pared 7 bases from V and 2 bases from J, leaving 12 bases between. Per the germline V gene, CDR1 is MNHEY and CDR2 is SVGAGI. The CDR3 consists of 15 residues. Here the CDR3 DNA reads TGTGCCAGCAAGAGGGGAGAGGCCTATAATTCACCCCTCCACTTT. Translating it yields CASKRGEAYNSPLHF.